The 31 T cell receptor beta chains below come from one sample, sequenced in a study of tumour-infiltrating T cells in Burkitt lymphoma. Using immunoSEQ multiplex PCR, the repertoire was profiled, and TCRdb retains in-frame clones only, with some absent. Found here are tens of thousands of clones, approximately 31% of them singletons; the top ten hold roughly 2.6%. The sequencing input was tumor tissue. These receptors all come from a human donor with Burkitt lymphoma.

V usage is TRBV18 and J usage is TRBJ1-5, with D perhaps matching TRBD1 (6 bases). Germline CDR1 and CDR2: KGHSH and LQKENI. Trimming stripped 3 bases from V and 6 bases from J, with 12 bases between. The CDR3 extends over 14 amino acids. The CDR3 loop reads CASSPVQGSQPQHF. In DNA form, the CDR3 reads TGTGCCAGCTCACCCGTACAGGGTTCTCAGCCCCAGCATTTT.

CDR3 residues: CASSSAGGKSPLHF. The CDR3, as DNA: TGTGCCAGCAGCTCGGCAGGGGGCAAGTCACCCCTCCACTTT. V and J are TRBV5-5 and TRBJ1-6; 8 nucleotides agree with TRBD1. The CDR3 has 14 amino acids. Germline lookup yields CDR1 SGHKS and CDR2 YYEKEE (reference sequence). Trimming took 3 bases from V and 10 from J; bases not matched to a gene: 6.

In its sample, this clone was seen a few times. CDR3 coding DNA: TGTGCCAGCAGCTTCTTTGGAACGGACAGGAGGGACTATGGCTACACCTTC. Residues: CASSFFGTDRRDYGYTF. J is TRBJ1-2 and V is TRBV5-8; TRBD1 aligns across 7 bases. Trimming took 2 bases from V and 3 from J; bases not matched to a gene: 13. This CDR3 comprises 17 residues. Germline V CDR1 and CDR2: SGHTS, YDEGEE.

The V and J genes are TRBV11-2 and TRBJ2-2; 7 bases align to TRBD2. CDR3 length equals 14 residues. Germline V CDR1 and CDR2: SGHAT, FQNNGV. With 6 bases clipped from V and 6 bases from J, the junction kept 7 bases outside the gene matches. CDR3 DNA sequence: TGTGCCAGCAGACCTTTAGGGAGGGCCGGGGAGCTGTTTTTT. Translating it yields CASRPLGRAGELFF.

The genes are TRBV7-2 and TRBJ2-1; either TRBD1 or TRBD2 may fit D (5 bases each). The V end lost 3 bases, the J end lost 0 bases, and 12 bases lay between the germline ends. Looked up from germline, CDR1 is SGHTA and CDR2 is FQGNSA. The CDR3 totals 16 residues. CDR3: CASSLPGPRSYNEQFF. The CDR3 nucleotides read TGTGCCAGCAGCTTGCCGGGACCGCGCTCCTACAATGAGCAGTTCTTC.

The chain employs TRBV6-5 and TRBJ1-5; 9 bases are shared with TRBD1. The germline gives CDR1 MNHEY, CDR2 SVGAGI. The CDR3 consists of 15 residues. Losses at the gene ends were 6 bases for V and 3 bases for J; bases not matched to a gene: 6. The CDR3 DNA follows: TGTGCCAGCAGGTCCGGGACAGGGCTCAATCAGCCCCAGCATTTT. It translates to CASRSGTGLNQPQHF.

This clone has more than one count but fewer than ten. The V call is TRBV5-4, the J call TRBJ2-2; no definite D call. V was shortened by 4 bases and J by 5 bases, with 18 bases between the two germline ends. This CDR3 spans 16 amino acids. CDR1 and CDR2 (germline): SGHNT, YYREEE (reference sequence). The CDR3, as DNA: TGTGCCAGCAGCGAGGATCAACCAAGGTCGACCGGGGAGCTGTTTTTT. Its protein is CASSEDQPRSTGELFF.

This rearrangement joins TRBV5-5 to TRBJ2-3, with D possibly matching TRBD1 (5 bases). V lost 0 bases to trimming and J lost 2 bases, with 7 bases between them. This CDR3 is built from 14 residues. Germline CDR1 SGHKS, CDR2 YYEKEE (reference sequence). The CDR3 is CASSLEGVTDTQYF. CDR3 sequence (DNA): TGTGCCAGCAGCTTGGAAGGGGTCACAGATACGCAGTATTTT.

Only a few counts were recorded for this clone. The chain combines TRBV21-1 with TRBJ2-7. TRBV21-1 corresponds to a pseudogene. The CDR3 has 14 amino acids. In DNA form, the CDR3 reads TGTGCCGGAGGACACCCTTCCCCCTCCTACGAGCAGTACTTC. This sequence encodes CAGGHPSPSYEQYF.

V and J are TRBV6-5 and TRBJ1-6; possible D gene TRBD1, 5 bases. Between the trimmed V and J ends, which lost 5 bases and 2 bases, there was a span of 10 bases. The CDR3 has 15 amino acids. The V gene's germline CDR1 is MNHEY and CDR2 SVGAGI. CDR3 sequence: CASSRRGPYNSPLHF. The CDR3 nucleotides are TGTGCCAGCAGTAGGAGGGGCCCCTATAATTCACCCCTCCACTTT.

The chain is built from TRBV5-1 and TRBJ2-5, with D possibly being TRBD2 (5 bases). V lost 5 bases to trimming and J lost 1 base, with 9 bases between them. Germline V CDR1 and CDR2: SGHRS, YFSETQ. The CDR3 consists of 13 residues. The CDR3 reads CASSGSPQETQYF. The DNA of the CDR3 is TGCGCCAGCAGTGGGAGCCCCCAAGAGACCCAGTACTTC.

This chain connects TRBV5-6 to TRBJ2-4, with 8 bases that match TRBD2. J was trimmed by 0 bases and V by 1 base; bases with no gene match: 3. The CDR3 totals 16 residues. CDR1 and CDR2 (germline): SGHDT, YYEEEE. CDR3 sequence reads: CASSLWTSLAKNIQYF. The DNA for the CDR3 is TGTGCCAGCAGCTTGTGGACTAGCCTAGCCAAAAACATTCAGTACTTC.

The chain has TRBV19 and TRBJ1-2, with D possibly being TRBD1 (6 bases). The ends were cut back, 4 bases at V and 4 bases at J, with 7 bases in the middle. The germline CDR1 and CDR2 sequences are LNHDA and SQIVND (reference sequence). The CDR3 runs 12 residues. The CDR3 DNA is TGTGCCAGTAGTAGACAGGCCTATGGCTACACCTTC. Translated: CASSRQAYGYTF.

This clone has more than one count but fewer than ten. CDR3 region: CSARTGPRYTF. The CDR3 region has the DNA TGCAGTGCTAGGACGGGCCCTCGATACACCTTC. This chain links TRBV20-1 with TRBJ1-2; D gene uncertain. Germline V gene lookup returns CDR1 DFQATT and CDR2 SNEGSKA (reference sequence). The CDR3 is 11 amino acids. The ends were cut back, 3 bases at V and 11 bases at J, with 13 bases in the middle.

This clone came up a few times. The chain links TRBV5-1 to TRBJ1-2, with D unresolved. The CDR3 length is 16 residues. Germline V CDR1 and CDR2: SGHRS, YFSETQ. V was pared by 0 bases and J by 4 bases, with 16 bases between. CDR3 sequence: CASSLGFLPAGYGYTF. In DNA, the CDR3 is TGCGCCAGCAGCTTGGGATTTCTCCCCGCTGGCTATGGCTACACCTTC.

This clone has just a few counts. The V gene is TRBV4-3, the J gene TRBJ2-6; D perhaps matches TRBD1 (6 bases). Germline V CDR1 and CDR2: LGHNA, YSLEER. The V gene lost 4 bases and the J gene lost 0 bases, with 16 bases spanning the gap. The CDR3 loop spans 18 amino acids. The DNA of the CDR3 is TGCGCCAGCAGCCCCTCCTACAGGGCTACCTCTGGGGCCAACGTCCTGACTTTC. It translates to CASSPSYRATSGANVLTF.

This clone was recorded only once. CDR3 in amino acids: CASSVPTAVFQETQYF. The CDR3 region has the DNA TGTGCCAGCAGTGTCCCCACCGCGGTGTTCCAAGAGACCCAGTACTTC. The chain carries TRBV6-4 and TRBJ2-5; D call uncertain. Trimming left V 4 bases short and J 1 base short, with 16 bases between. This CDR3 has 16 amino acids. The germline CDR1 and CDR2 sequences are MRHNA and SNTAGT.

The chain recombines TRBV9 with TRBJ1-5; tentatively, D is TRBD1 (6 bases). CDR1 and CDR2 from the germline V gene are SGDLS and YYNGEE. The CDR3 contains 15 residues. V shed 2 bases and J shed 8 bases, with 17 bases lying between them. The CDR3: CASSVGTLPTEPQHF. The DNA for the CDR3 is TGTGCCAGCAGCGTGGGGACACTACCGACGGAGCCCCAGCATTTT. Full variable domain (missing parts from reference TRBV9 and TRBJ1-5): DSGVTQTPKHLITATGQRVTLRCSPRSGDLSVYWYQQSLDQGLQFLIQYYNGEERAKGNILERFSAQQFPDLHSELNLSSLELGDSALYFCASSVGTLPTEPQHFGDGTRLSIL.

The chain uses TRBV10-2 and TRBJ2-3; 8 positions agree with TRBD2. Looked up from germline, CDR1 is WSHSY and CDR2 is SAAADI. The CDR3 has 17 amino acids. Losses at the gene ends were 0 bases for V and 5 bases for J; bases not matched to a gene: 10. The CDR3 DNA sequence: TGCGCCAGCAGTGAGTCCAGCGGGGGCCATCTGGAAGATACGCAGTATTTT. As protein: CASSESSGGHLEDTQYF.

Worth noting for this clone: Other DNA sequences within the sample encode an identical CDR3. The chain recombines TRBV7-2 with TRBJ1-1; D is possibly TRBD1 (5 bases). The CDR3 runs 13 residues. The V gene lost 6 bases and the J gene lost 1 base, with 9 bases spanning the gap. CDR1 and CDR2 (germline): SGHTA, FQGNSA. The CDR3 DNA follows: TGTGCCAGCAGTCGTGACAGGAACACTGAAGCTTTCTTT. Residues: CASSRDRNTEAFF.

CDR3 protein: CASSQTGTGVRDTQYF. As DNA, the CDR3 is TGCGCCAGCAGCCAAACCGGGACAGGGGTGAGAGATACGCAGTATTTT. The chain combines TRBV5-1 with TRBJ2-3; 10 bases agree with TRBD1. CDR1 and CDR2 (germline): SGHRS, YFSETQ. The V segment lost 4 bases and the J segment 5 bases; nucleotides outside the gene matches: 10. This CDR3 has 16 amino acids.

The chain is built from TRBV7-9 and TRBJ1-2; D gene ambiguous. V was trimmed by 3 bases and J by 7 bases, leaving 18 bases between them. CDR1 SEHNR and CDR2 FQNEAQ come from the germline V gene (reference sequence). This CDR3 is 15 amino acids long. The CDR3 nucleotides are TGTGCCAGCAGCTTCACTCCGGCGTTGATCCCTGGCTACACCTTC. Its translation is CASSFTPALIPGYTF.

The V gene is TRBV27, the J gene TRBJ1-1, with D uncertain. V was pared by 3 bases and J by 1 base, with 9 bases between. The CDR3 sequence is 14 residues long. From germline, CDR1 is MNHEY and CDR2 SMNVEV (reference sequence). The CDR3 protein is CASSFSGGNTEAFF. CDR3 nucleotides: TGTGCCAGCAGTTTTTCGGGAGGGAACACTGAAGCTTTCTTT.

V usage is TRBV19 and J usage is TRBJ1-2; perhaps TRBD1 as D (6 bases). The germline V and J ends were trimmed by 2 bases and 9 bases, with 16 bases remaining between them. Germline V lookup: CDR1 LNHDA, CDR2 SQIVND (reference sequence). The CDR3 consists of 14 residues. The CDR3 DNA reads TGTGCCAGTAGTATAAGGACAGTGGTCCTTAGCTACACCTTC. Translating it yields CASSIRTVVLSYTF.

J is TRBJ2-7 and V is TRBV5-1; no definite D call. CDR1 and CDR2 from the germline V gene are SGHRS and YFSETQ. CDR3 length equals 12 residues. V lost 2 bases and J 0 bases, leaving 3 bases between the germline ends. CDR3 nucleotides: TGCGCCAGCAGCTTCAGCTCCTACGAGCAGTACTTC. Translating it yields CASSFSSYEQYF.

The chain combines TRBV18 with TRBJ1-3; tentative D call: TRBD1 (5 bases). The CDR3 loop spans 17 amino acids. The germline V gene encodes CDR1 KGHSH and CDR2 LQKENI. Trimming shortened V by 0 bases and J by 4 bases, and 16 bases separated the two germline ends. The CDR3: CASSPPVKGFAGNTIYF. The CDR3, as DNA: TGTGCCAGCTCACCACCGGTAAAGGGGTTCGCCGGAAACACCATATATTTT.

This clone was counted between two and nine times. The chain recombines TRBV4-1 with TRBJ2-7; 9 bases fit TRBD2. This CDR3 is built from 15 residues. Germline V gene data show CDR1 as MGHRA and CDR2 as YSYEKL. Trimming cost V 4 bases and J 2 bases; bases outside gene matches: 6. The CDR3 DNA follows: TGCGCCAGCAGCCTAAGGACTAGCGTAGCCTACGAGCAGTACTTC. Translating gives CASSLRTSVAYEQYF.

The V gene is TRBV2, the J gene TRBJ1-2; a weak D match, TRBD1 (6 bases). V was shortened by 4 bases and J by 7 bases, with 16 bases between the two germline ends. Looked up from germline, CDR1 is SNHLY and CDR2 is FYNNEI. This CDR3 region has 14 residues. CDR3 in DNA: TGTGCCAGCAGTGTGACAGGCACTATCGGTGGCTACACCTTC. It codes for CASSVTGTIGGYTF.

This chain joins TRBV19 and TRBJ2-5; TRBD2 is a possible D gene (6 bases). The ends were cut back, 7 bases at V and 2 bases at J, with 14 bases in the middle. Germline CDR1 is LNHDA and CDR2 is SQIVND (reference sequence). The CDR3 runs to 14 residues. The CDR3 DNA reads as TGTGCCAGTATCCTCTGCCGGGAGCAAGAGACCCAGTACTTC. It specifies CASILCREQETQYF.

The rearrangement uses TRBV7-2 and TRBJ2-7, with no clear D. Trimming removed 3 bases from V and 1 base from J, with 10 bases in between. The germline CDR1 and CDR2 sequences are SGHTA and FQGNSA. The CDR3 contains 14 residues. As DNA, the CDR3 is TGTGCCAGCAGCTTCCCTGGCAGATCCTACGAGCAGTACTTC. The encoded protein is CASSFPGRSYEQYF.

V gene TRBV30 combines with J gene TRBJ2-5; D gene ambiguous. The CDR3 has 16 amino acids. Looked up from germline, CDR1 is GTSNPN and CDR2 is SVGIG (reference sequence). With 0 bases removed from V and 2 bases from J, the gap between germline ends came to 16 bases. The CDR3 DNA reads TGTGCCTGGAGTGTCAGCGCCGGTAAACGGCAAGAGACCCAGTACTTC. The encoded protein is CAWSVSAGKRQETQYF.